This is a list of T cell receptor beta chains from one sample in a study of blood T cell repertoires in COVID-19. Repertoires were generated with immunoSEQ multiplex PCR, while TCRdb's copy carries only in-frame clones and drops some. The sample shows some 220,000 clones, nearly 90% of them seen only once. Sequenced input: peripheral blood. These receptors all stem from a woman between 18 and 29 years old who had recovered from COVID-19. CDR3s include the opening cysteine and the closing phenylalanine or tryptophan. The D gene is left open where the match is weak. Only part of the rows carry a size: once, few, many, or a class if the clone is expanded.

len,abundance,j_gene,v_gene,d_gene,CDR3nt,CDR3aa
11,-,TRBJ1-5,TRBV12-5,-,TGTGCTAGTGGCCCACGGCAGCCCCAGCATTTT,CASGPRQPQHF
12,-,TRBJ1-1,TRBV30,-,TGTGCCTGGAGACAACTGAACACTGAAGCTTTCTTT,CAWRQLNTEAFF
14,-,TRBJ2-3,TRBV23-1,-,TGCGCCAGCAGTCACCTTTTCCCCACAGATACGCAGTATTTT,CASSHLFPTDTQYF
16,once,TRBJ1-3,TRBV4-2,TRBD1,TGTGCCAGCAGCCAAGGGCAGGGGGCGCCTGGAAACACCATATATTTT,CASSQGQGAPGNTIYF
15,once,TRBJ2-7,TRBV29-1,TRBD1,TGCAGCGTTGAATGGGGGGACAGGGGGACCTACGAGCAGTACTTC,CSVEWGDRGTYEQYF
16,once,TRBJ2-2,TRBV27,TRBD2,TGTGCCAGCAGTGTACTAGCGGGAGGGCCTGCCGGGGAGCTGTTTTTT,CASSVLAGGPAGELFF
15,-,TRBJ2-7,TRBV5-4,TRBD2,TGTGCCAGCAGTTCCGGGACTAGCGGGAGTTGGGAGCAGTACTTC,CASSSGTSGSWEQYF
18,once,TRBJ1-3,TRBV12-2,-,TGTGCAAGTCGCTTATTCGTGAGTCAGGGGGCGCTTGGAAACACCATATATTTT,CASRLFVSQGALGNTIYF
15,-,TRBJ2-3,TRBV7-6,TRBD2,TGTGCCAGCAGCCTGTTACTAGCGGAGAGAGATACGCAGTATTTT,CASSLLLAERDTQYF
13,-,TRBJ1-2,TRBV2,-,TGTGCCAGCAGTGAGGCCAGAAACTATGGCTACACCTTC,CASSEARNYGYTF
13,-,TRBJ2-7,TRBV25-1,-,TGTGCCAGCAGGGGGCAACAATACTACGAGCAGTACTTC,CASRGQQYYEQYF
14,-,TRBJ1-2,TRBV2,TRBD1,TGTGCCAGCAGTTCACAGGGGCGGGACTATGGCTACACCTTC,CASSSQGRDYGYTF
15,-,TRBJ2-1,TRBV11-3,TRBD2,TGTGCCAGCAGCGAACGGACTAGCGGGTACAATGAGCAGTTCTTC,CASSERTSGYNEQFF
15,-,TRBJ1-1,TRBV5-1,TRBD1,TGCGCCAGCAGCTCGGGACAGGGAAGGAACACTGAAGCTTTCTTT,CASSSGQGRNTEAFF
12,-,TRBJ1-2,TRBV6-5,TRBD1,TGTGCCAGCGGGGAGGACAGGCAAGGCTACACCTTC,CASGEDRQGYTF
14,once,TRBJ2-7,TRBV24-1,-,TGTGCCACCAGTGATTCTACCAAGCCCTACGAGCAGTACTTC,CATSDSTKPYEQYF